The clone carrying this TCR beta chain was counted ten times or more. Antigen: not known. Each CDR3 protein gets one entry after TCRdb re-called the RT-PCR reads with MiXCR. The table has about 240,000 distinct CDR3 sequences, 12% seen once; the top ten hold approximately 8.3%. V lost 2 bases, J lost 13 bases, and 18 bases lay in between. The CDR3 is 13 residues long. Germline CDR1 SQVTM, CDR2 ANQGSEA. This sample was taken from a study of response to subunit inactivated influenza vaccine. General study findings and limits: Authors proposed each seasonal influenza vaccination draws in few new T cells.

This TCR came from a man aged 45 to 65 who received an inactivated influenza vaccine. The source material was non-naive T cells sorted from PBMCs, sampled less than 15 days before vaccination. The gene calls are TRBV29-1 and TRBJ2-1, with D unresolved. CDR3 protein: CSVEKGRLSPQFF. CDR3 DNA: TGCAGCGTTGAAAAAGGGCGGCTATCCCCTCAGTTCTTC.